A selection of T cell receptor beta chains follows, all from one sample in a study of cytomegalovirus exposure and HLA in healthy donors. Libraries were prepared by immunoSEQ multiplex PCR; TCRdb keeps only in-frame clonotypes and omits some of them. The table records around 180,000 clones, 81% of them present only once. The sequenced sample consisted of PBMCs. The origin of the receptors is a man younger than 35 in good health and CMV-seronegative. The CDR3 runs from the conserved cysteine through the conserved F or W. The D gene is left open where the match is weak. Clone size is stated in some rows and not others, as once, few, many or a class when expanded.

v_call,j_call,d_call,clone_size,cdr3_nt,cdr3_aa
TRBV4-1,TRBJ2-2,-,-,TGCGCCAGCAGCCAAGACCCCAGCGGGGAGCTGTTTTTT,CASSQDPSGELFF
TRBV7-3,TRBJ2-3,-,-,TGTGCCAGCAGCTTAATCCAGCGGGTGGGCACAGATACGCAGTATTTT,CASSLIQRVGTDTQYF
TRBV4-1,TRBJ2-5,TRBD2,-,TGCGCCAGCAGCCAAGAGCGGGGGGGCCAAGAGACCCAGTACTTC,CASSQERGGQETQYF
TRBV28,TRBJ2-7,-,-,TGTGCCAGCAGTTTGGGCAGGTACGAGCAGTACTTC,CASSLGRYEQYF
TRBV27,TRBJ1-1,TRBD1,-,TGTGCCAGCAGTCCCGACAGGGTCGGCACTGAAGCTTTCTTT,CASSPDRVGTEAFF
TRBV7-2,TRBJ1-6,-,-,TGTGCCAGCAGAACCGGGGGGGCGTCTTCACCCCTCCACTTT,CASRTGGASSPLHF
TRBV4-3,TRBJ2-7,-,-,TGCGCCAGCAGCCAAGAAAGAGGTCAGTTGGGGCACGAGCAGTACTTC,CASSQERGQLGHEQYF
TRBV5-5,TRBJ2-7,TRBD2,once,TGTGCCAGCAGCCCAAGAGCGGGAGCGGGAGAGCAGTACTTC,CASSPRAGAGEQYF
TRBV4-3,TRBJ1-1,-,-,TGCGCCAAGCCGGGACAAACTGAAGCTTTCTTT,CAKPGQTEAFF
TRBV5-1,TRBJ2-3,-,few,TGCGCCAGCAGCTTGGGGGGAGTCGCAGATACGCAGTATTTT,CASSLGGVADTQYF